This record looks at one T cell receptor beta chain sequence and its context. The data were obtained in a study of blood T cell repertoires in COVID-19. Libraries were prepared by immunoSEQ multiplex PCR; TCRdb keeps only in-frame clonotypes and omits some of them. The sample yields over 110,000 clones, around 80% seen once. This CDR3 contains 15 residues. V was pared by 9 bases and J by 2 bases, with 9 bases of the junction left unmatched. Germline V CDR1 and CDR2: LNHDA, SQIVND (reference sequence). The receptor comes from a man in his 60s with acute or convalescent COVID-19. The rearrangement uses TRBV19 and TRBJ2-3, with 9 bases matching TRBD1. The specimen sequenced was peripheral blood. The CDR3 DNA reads TGTGCCAGCACCGGGACAGGGATCATCACAGATACGCAGTATTTT. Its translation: CASTGTGIITDTQYF.